This paragraph covers one T cell receptor (beta chain) sequence. The data are from a study of blood T cell repertoires in COVID-19. Study-wide background: The samples span acute and convalescent COVID-19 from the United States, Italy and Spain. The analysed material was cDNA or gDNA that came from T cells, B-cell-depleted T cells, or PBMCs.

The CDR3 has 15 amino acids. V lost 0 bases and J lost 13; bases outside the gene matches: 9. Germline assignment: CDR1 LGHDT and CDR2 YNNKEL (reference sequence). How the authors handled the data: Researchers report that nucleated cell counts were estimated from reference gene primer amplification. Libraries were prepared by immunoSEQ multiplex PCR; TCRdb keeps only in-frame clonotypes and omits some of them. That table supplies the V and J calls and clone size; D and trimming were determined from the DNA. The sample holds some 250,000 clones; roughly 84% are singletons and the top ten take 27%. The clonotype comes from a man in his forties or fifties with acute or convalescent COVID-19. The chain employs TRBV3-1 (or the pseudogene TRBV3-2) and TRBJ2-2; 9 bases agree with TRBD1. Material: peripheral blood. For the CDR3, the DNA is TGTGCCAGCAGCCAAGATCCCGCAACAGGGGGCGGGCTGTTTTTT. Residues: CASSQDPATGGGLFF.